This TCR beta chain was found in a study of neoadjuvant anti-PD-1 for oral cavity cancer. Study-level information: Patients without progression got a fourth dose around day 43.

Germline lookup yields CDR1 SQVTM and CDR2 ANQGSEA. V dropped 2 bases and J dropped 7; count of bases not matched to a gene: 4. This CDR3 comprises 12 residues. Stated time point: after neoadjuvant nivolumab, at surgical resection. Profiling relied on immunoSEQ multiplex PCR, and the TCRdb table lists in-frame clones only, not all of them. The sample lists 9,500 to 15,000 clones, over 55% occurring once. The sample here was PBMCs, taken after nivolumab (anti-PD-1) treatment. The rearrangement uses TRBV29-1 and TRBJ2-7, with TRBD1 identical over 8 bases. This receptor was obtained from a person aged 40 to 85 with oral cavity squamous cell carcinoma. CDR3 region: CSVEQGADEQYF. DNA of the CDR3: TGCAGCGTTGAACAGGGGGCGGATGAGCAGTACTTC.